This TCR beta chain is from a study of blood T cells in healthy people across ages. Findings and limits, study-wide: Comparison with aged donors showed that long-lived donors had more naive CD4+ cells and higher diversity.

This clonotype appeared a few times. Its antigen is unidentified. A read error is likely, as this CDR3 ends without the conserved phenylalanine or tryptophan. Next came a second PCR, run for about 6 to 11 cycles, which used a sample-barcoded 5' primer along with a J-beta primer mix. TCRdb independently ran MiXCR on the 5' RACE reads; one entry per CDR3 protein. Of approximately 2,000,000 distinct CDR3 sequences listed, about 39% are singletons. With V trimmed by 6 bases and J by 11 bases, 16 bases remained unmatched. Germline V gene lookup returns CDR1 MNHNY and CDR2 SVGAGI (reference sequence). The CDR3 loop spans 15 amino acids.

The source of this sequence is a human donor in good health. The chain has TRBV6-6 and TRBJ1-2, with TRBD1 matching over 9 bases. The sequenced sample consisted of blood. CDR3 region: CASRNPYPGQGLYTI. The DNA for the CDR3 is TGTGCCAGCAGAAACCCGTACCCGGGACAGGGATTATACACCATC.